This is a list of T cell receptor beta chains from one sample in a study of blood T cell repertoires in COVID-19. Sequencing was performed with immunoSEQ multiplex PCR; in TCRdb, only in-frame clones are kept and a portion is missing. Found here are fewer than 65,000 clones, 80% to 90% of them singletons; the top ten hold about 1.6%. The material sequenced was peripheral blood. Receptors were obtained from a man between 60 and 75 years old with acute or convalescent COVID-19. Each CDR3 is given with its conserved first and last residue. Each record gives: V gene, D gene, clone size, J gene, CDR3 protein, CDR3 DNA. A D gene is named only where the DNA matches it firmly. Clone size is shown for a subset of rows, as once, few, many or a class of expanded clone.

TRBV23-1,NA,NA,TRBJ1-1,CASSRARNTEAFF,TGCGCCAGCAGTCGTGCCAGGAACACTGAAGCTTTCTTT
TRBV19,TRBD1,NA,TRBJ2-3,CASSIGPGTGTDTQYF,TGTGCCAGTAGTATAGGCCCCGGGACAGGGACAGATACGCAGTATTTT
TRBV11-2,NA,NA,TRBJ2-2,CASSLRSVDGGNTGELFF,TGTGCCAGCAGCTTAAGGAGCGTGGACGGGGGGAACACCGGGGAGCTGTTTTTT
TRBV27,NA,once,TRBJ1-1,CASSLTGRNTEAFF,TGTGCCAGCAGTTTAACTGGGAGGAACACTGAAGCTTTCTTT
TRBV9,NA,NA,TRBJ1-6,CASSGQGQLNSPLHF,TGTGCCAGCAGCGGTCAAGGACAGCTTAATTCACCCCTCCACTTT
TRBV5-1,NA,NA,TRBJ1-1,CAGSSGDPSTEAFF,TGCGCCGGGTCCTCGGGAGATCCGTCCACTGAAGCTTTCTTT
TRBV29-1,TRBD1,NA,TRBJ1-1,CSARIKDRRTEAFF,TGCAGCGCTCGAATCAAGGACAGGCGCACTGAAGCTTTCTTT
TRBV3-1/TRBV3-2,NA,NA,TRBJ1-1,CASSQGWGAEAFF,TGTGCCAGCAGCCAAGGTTGGGGAGCTGAAGCTTTCTTT
TRBV11-2,TRBD1,NA,TRBJ1-4,CASSSGQLNEKLFF,TGTGCCAGCAGCTCGGGACAGCTTAATGAAAAACTGTTTTTT
TRBV29-1,NA,NA,TRBJ2-7,CSVAPGNEQYF,TGCAGCGTGGCCCCGGGTAACGAGCAGTACTTC
TRBV7-6,TRBD2,NA,TRBJ2-7,CASSWGLGDSYEQYF,TGTGCCAGCAGCTGGGGACTAGGGGATTCCTACGAGCAGTACTTC
TRBV5-8,TRBD2,NA,TRBJ2-3,CASSLEVLAGSTDTQYF,TGTGCCAGCAGCTTGGAGGTACTAGCGGGGTCCACAGATACGCAGTATTTT
TRBV14,TRBD1,NA,TRBJ2-3,CASSQDNRGVTTDTQYF,TGTGCCAGCAGCCAAGACAACAGGGGGGTCACCACAGATACGCAGTATTTT
TRBV28,NA,NA,TRBJ1-2,CASTSEASDYTF,TGTGCCAGCACCTCAGAGGCGTCCGACTACACCTTC
TRBV9,TRBD1,NA,TRBJ1-6,CASSRDSNSPLHF,TGTGCCAGCAGCCGGGACAGCAATTCACCCCTCCACTTT
TRBV7-9,NA,NA,TRBJ2-3,CASSLAWGDTQYF,TGTGCCAGCAGCTTAGCGTGGGGCGATACGCAGTATTTT
TRBV11-3,NA,NA,TRBJ2-7,CASSRTRVSYEQYF,TGTGCCAGCAGCCGGACGAGGGTCTCCTACGAGCAGTACTTC
TRBV7-9,NA,NA,TRBJ2-1,CASSRTGNEQFF,TGTGCCAGCAGCCGTACAGGGAATGAGCAGTTCTTC
TRBV7-2,NA,NA,TRBJ1-1,CASSLLPNLNTEAFF,TGTGCCAGCAGCTTACTCCCGAACTTGAACACTGAAGCTTTCTTT
TRBV18,NA,NA,TRBJ2-3,CASSPVTQSDTQYF,TGTGCCAGCTCACCAGTGACTCAGTCAGATACGCAGTATTTT
TRBV18,TRBD1,NA,TRBJ2-2,CASSPRGRGTGELFF,TGTGCCAGCTCACCAAGGGGGCGCGGCACCGGGGAGCTGTTTTTT
TRBV4-1,NA,NA,TRBJ1-2,CASSQSIDSHYGYTF,TGCGCCAGCAGCCAGTCTATCGACAGTCACTATGGCTACACCTTC
TRBV7-8,TRBD1,NA,TRBJ2-3,CASSRGNRGADTQYF,TGTGCCAGCAGCCGCGGAAACAGGGGGGCAGATACGCAGTATTTT
TRBV9,TRBD1,NA,TRBJ2-3,CASSGQGADTQYF,TGTGCCAGCAGCGGACAGGGGGCAGATACGCAGTATTTT
TRBV7-9,TRBD1,once,TRBJ1-2,CASSPPGQTGYTF,TGTGCCAGCAGCCCACCGGGACAGACGGGCTACACCTTC
TRBV19,TRBD1,NA,TRBJ2-7,CASRGQGAGEQYF,TGTGCCAGTAGGGGACAGGGGGCAGGCGAGCAGTACTTC
TRBV6-5,TRBD1,NA,TRBJ1-1,CASILTGMNTEAFF,TGTGCCAGCATCCTGACAGGGATGAACACTGAAGCTTTCTTT
TRBV14,NA,NA,TRBJ2-3,CASSQAFWQAPKYF,TGTGCCAGCAGCCAAGCTTTCTGGCAGGCCCCCAAGTATTTT
TRBV4-2,TRBD1,NA,TRBJ1-2,CASSQDLGEEGAYGYTF,TGTGCCAGCAGCCAAGATCTGGGGGAAGAGGGGGCTTATGGCTACACCTTC
TRBV18,NA,NA,TRBJ1-5,CASSRQATGGPQHF,TGTGCCAGCTCACGACAGGCGACCGGAGGGCCCCAGCATTTT
TRBV7-9,NA,once,TRBJ1-4,CASNLKPGKLFF,TGTGCCAGCAACTTAAAGCCGGGAAAACTGTTTTTT
TRBV5-1,TRBD2,NA,TRBJ2-1,CASSLEVTSGKQFF,TGCGCCAGCAGCTTGGAGGTGACTAGCGGGAAGCAGTTCTTC
TRBV15,NA,NA,TRBJ1-2,CATSSSRGSGYTF,TGTGCCACCAGCAGTTCCCGCGGGTCAGGCTACACCTTC
TRBV18,TRBD1,NA,TRBJ1-4,CASSPSRGNEKLFF,TGTGCCAGCTCACCCTCCAGGGGGAATGAAAAACTGTTTTTT
TRBV9,TRBD2,once,TRBJ2-1,CASSATSGAGYNEQFF,TGTGCCAGCAGCGCGACTAGCGGGGCGGGGTACAATGAGCAGTTCTTC
TRBV6-6,NA,NA,TRBJ2-7,CASSGGVRWEQYF,TGTGCCAGCAGTGGGGGCGTTAGATGGGAGCAGTACTTC
TRBV10-3,TRBD1,once,TRBJ1-2,CAISEGQGRGYTF,TGTGCCATCAGTGAGGGACAGGGGCGAGGCTACACCTTC
TRBV24-1,TRBD2,NA,TRBJ2-1,CATSDRTSGGHNEQFF,TGTGCCACCAGTGATCGGACTAGCGGGGGACACAATGAGCAGTTCTTC
TRBV19,NA,NA,TRBJ1-1,CASSIGRGGNTEAFF,TGTGCCAGTAGTATCGGGCGGGGGGGGAACACTGAAGCTTTCTTT
TRBV29-1,NA,NA,TRBJ1-2,CSVGNREGGYTF,TGCAGCGTTGGCAATCGTGAGGGAGGCTACACCTTC